This paragraph covers one TCR beta chain sequence. These data belong to a study of blood T cell repertoires in COVID-19. In the study's own analysis: Estimates of nucleated cell counts were drawn from the amplification of reference gene primers. Libraries were prepared by immunoSEQ multiplex PCR; TCRdb keeps only in-frame clonotypes and omits some of them. That table supplies the V and J calls and clone size; D and trimming were determined from the DNA. The table has about 37,000 clones, 91% seen once. This TCR was sampled from a woman aged 80 or over with acute or convalescent COVID-19. The specimen was peripheral blood.

CDR3: CATSRDFGPGGNQPQHF. The CDR3 DNA follows: TGTGCCACCAGCAGAGATTTCGGCCCAGGGGGCAATCAGCCCCAGCATTTT. V usage is TRBV15 and J usage is TRBJ1-5; maybe TRBD1 (6 bases). Trimming removed 0 bases from V and 2 bases from J, with 14 bases in between. The CDR3 totals 17 residues. Germline V gene lookup returns CDR1 LNHNV and CDR2 YYDKDF (reference sequence).